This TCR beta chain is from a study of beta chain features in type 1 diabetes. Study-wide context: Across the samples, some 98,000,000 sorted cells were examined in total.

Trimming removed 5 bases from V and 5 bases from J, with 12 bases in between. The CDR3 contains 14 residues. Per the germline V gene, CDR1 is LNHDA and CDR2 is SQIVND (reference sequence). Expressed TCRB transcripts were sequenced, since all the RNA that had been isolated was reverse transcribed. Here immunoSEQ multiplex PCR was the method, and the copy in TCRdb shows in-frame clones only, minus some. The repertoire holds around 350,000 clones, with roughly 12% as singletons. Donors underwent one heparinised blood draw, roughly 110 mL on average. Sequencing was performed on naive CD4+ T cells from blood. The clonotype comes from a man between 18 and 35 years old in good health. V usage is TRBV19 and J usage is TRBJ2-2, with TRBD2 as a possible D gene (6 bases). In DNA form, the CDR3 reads TGTGCCAGTAGTCGCACGACTAGGACCGGGGAGCTGTTTTTT. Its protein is CASSRTTRTGELFF.